What follows are 30 T cell receptor beta chains derived from one specimen sequenced in a study of CD8 T cells in Susac syndrome. Random hexamers served to reverse transcribe about 0.5 to 1 ug RNA. TCRdb re-analysed the immunoSEQ multiplex PCR reads in MiXCR, keeping a single row per CDR3 protein. Counted here are roughly 200,000 distinct CDR3 sequences, approximately 95% occurring once; the ten biggest clones make up around 0.1%. The sample consisted of CD4+ T cells from PBMCs. Source of these receptors: a human donor in good health.

J is TRBJ1-2 and V is TRBV7-2; D uncertain. The CDR3 has 14 residues. V was shortened by 1 base and J by 4 bases, with 10 bases between the two germline ends. Germline loops: CDR1 SGHTA, CDR2 FQGNSA. For the CDR3, the DNA is TGTGCCAGCAGCTTAGTTCCTCTGGGCTATGGCTACACCTTC. This translates into CASSLVPLGYGYTF. Together with reference TRBV7-2 and TRBJ1-2, the CDR3 gives the full variable domain: GAGVSQSPSNKVTEKGKDVELRCDPISGHTALYWYRQSLGQGLEFLIYFQGNSAPDKSGLPSDRFSAERTGGSVSTLTIQRTQQEDSAVYLCASSLVPLGYGYTFGSGTRLTVV.

The V and J genes are TRBV18 and TRBJ1-2; TRBD1 agrees at 8 bases. The V and J ends lost 4 bases and 6 bases, in that order; junction bases with no gene match: 4. The germline CDR1 and CDR2 sequences are KGHSH and LQKENI. The CDR3 extends over 13 amino acids. The CDR3 nucleotides read TGTGCCAGCTCACTCGACAGGGGCGATGGCTACACCTTC. Its protein is CASSLDRGDGYTF. The whole variable domain, remainder taken from reference TRBV18 and TRBJ1-2, is NAGVMQNPRHLVRRRGQEARLRCSPMKGHSHVYWYRQLPEEGLKFMVYLQKENIIDESGMPKERFSAEFPKEGPSILRIQQVVRGDSAAYFCASSLDRGDGYTFGSGTRLTVV.

The rearrangement uses TRBV27 and TRBJ2-7; a possible D gene is TRBD1 (6 bases). The germline V and J ends were trimmed by 2 bases and 3 bases, with 20 bases remaining between them. Germline CDR1 MNHEY, CDR2 SMNVEV (reference sequence). CDR3 length equals 17 residues. CDR3 sequence (DNA): TGTGCCAGCAGTTTAGGGGCAGGGGTCACTTCAAACTACGAGCAGTACGTC. It encodes CASSLGAGVTSNYEQYV.

The chain recombines TRBV12-3 or TRBV12-4 with TRBJ1-2; TRBD1 might be the D (5 bases). V was pared by 3 bases and J by 6 bases, with 17 bases between. The CDR3 runs 15 residues. This chain's CDR3 is CASSFSGEGMNGYTF. For the CDR3, the DNA is TGTGCCAGCAGTTTTAGCGGGGAGGGGATGAATGGCTACACCTTC.

This sequence joins TRBV15 and TRBJ1-6; D remains ambiguous. CDR1 and CDR2 from the germline V gene are LNHNV and YYDKDF (reference sequence). V lost 0 bases, J lost 11 bases, and 5 bases lay in between. This CDR3 is 12 amino acids long. CDR3 sequence reads: CATSREIPPLHF. DNA for the CDR3: TGTGCCACCAGCAGAGAGATCCCACCCCTCCACTTT.

V usage is TRBV9 and J usage is TRBJ1-1, with D hard to call. The CDR3 covers 13 residues. CDR1 SGDLS and CDR2 YYNGEE come from the germline V gene. With 0 bases removed from V and 4 bases from J, the gap between germline ends came to 7 bases. CDR3 region: CASSVEVSTEAFF. CDR3 nucleotides: TGTGCCAGCAGCGTAGAGGTAAGCACTGAAGCTTTCTTT.

The rearrangement uses TRBV29-1 and TRBJ2-5; D perhaps matches TRBD2 (6 bases). Looked up from germline, CDR1 is SQVTM and CDR2 is ANQGSEA. The ends were cut back, 2 bases at V and 4 bases at J, with 11 bases in the middle. The CDR3 spans 13 residues. The CDR3 bases are TGCAGCGTTGAAAGCGGAGGGTTAGAGACCCAGTACTTC. Translated, it gives CSVESGGLETQYF.

The count of this clonotype is one. The V call is TRBV3-1, the J call TRBJ2-7, with D perhaps matching TRBD2 (5 bases). CDR3 length equals 14 residues. CDR1 is LGHDT, CDR2 YNNKEL, per germline (reference sequence). The V gene lost 3 bases and the J gene lost 1 base, with 10 bases spanning the gap. The DNA for the CDR3 is TGTGCCAGCAGCCACGCGGGCGGTTCCTACGAGCAGTACTTC. This sequence encodes CASSHAGGSYEQYF.

The chain joins TRBV29-1 to TRBJ1-1; weak D call: TRBD1 (5 bases). Germline V gene sequence: CDR1 SQVTM, CDR2 ANQGSEA. This CDR3 is 11 amino acids long. V was shortened by 4 bases and J by 6 bases, with 9 bases between the two germline ends. The CDR3 DNA follows: TGCAGCGTTGGGGGGTTTGCTGAAGCTTTCTTT. Encoded protein: CSVGGFAEAFF.

The chain carries TRBV4-3 and TRBJ1-5; D might be TRBD1 (5 bases). Trimming took off 0 bases at V and 4 bases at J, with 10 bases between the two ends. Per the germline V gene, CDR1 is LGHNA and CDR2 is YSLEER. The CDR3 has 15 residues. The CDR3 spells CASSQDDRSNQPQHF. The CDR3 DNA follows: TGCGCCAGCAGCCAAGATGACAGAAGTAATCAGCCCCAGCATTTT.

This rearrangement joins TRBV29-1 to TRBJ1-2, with TRBD1 as a possible D gene (6 bases). The CDR3 is 12 residues long. V lost 5 bases and J 8 bases, leaving 15 bases between the germline ends. In germline, CDR1 is SQVTM, CDR2 ANQGSEA. The CDR3 region has the DNA TGCAGCGTTCTCCAACCGGGGGGCGGCTACACCTTC. As protein: CSVLQPGGGYTF.

There are a few counts of this clonotype. This chain joins TRBV19 and TRBJ2-5; 8 nucleotides align to TRBD1. Germline lookup yields CDR1 LNHDA and CDR2 SQIVND (reference sequence). This CDR3 region has 13 residues. J lost 3 bases, V lost 5 bases, and 2 bases had no gene match. DNA for the CDR3: TGTGCCAGTAGTTCGACAGGGGAAGAGACCCAGTACTTC. It specifies CASSSTGEETQYF.

This clonotype was recorded only once. The DNA of the CDR3 is TGTGCCAGCAGCCAAGATGCAGTGAGGGAGACCCAGTACTTC. It is translated as CASSQDAVRETQYF. V gene TRBV3-1 combines with J gene TRBJ2-5; D uncertain. Germline values: CDR1 LGHDT, CDR2 YNNKEL (reference sequence). The CDR3 has 14 residues. The V end lost 0 bases, the J end lost 5 bases, and 10 bases lay between the germline ends.

The chain combines TRBV3-1 with TRBJ1-6; D gene ambiguous. The CDR3 has 15 residues. CDR1 and CDR2 from the germline V gene are LGHDT and YNNKEL (reference sequence). Trimming stripped 3 bases from V and 0 bases from J, with 6 bases between. DNA of the CDR3: TGTGCCAGCAGCCATGCAGGCTCCTATAATTCACCCCTCCACTTT. Translation gives CASSHAGSYNSPLHF.

V gene TRBV29-1 combines with J gene TRBJ2-5, with 7 positions matching TRBD1. Trimming took 5 bases from V and 4 from J; bases not matched to a gene: 1. The V gene's germline CDR1 is SQVTM and CDR2 ANQGSEA. CDR3 size: 11 residues. The CDR3 bases are TGCAGCGTTAGACAGGGAGAGACCCAGTACTTC. Its protein product is CSVRQGETQYF.

The V and J genes are TRBV9 and TRBJ2-5; no clear D gene. Germline V CDR1 and CDR2: SGDLS, YYNGEE. The germline V and J ends were trimmed by 3 bases and 1 base, with 10 bases remaining between them. The CDR3 length is 14 residues. CDR3 residues: CASSEDPVQETQYF. As DNA, the CDR3 is TGTGCCAGCAGCGAGGATCCGGTCCAAGAGACCCAGTACTTC. Complete variable domain (other parts from reference TRBV9 and TRBJ2-5): DSGVTQTPKHLITATGQRVTLRCSPRSGDLSVYWYQQSLDQGLQFLIQYYNGEERAKGNILERFSAQQFPDLHSELNLSSLELGDSALYFCASSEDPVQETQYFGPGTRLLVL.

This chain joins TRBV3-1 and TRBJ2-7; no firm D call. The CDR3 sequence is 15 residues long. The V gene lost 4 bases and the J gene lost 2 bases, with 15 bases spanning the gap. Germline CDR1 and CDR2: LGHDT and YNNKEL (reference sequence). Here the CDR3 DNA reads TGTGCCAGCAGCCTTAGTGATAGCCCCGCCTACGAGCAGTACTTC. This encodes CASSLSDSPAYEQYF.

The chain uses TRBV7-2 and TRBJ2-5; 10 bases line up with TRBD2. Germline CDR1 SGHTA, CDR2 FQGNSA. The ends lost 5 bases at V and 1 base at J; junction bases unmatched: 4. The CDR3 loop spans 15 amino acids. CDR3 in DNA: TGTGCCAGCAGCCCTAGCGGGGGCCCCCAAGAGACCCAGTACTTC. It encodes CASSPSGGPQETQYF. The entire variable domain, with the rest obtained from reference TRBV7-2 and TRBJ2-5, is as follows: GAGVSQSPSNKVTEKGKDVELRCDPISGHTALYWYRQSLGQGLEFLIYFQGNSAPDKSGLPSDRFSAERTGGSVSTLTIQRTQQEDSAVYLCASSPSGGPQETQYFGPGTRLLVL.

V is TRBV28 and J is TRBJ2-5; D gene ambiguous. This CDR3 contains 10 residues. Trimming cost V 10 bases and J 4 bases, with 7 bases left between them. Germline values: CDR1 MDHEN, CDR2 SYDVKM. In DNA, the CDR3 is TGTGCCACCGAGAGAGAGACCCAGTACTTC. Translated, it gives CATERETQYF.

V is TRBV5-1 and J is TRBJ1-1; D is perhaps TRBD1 (5 bases). Trimming left V 0 bases short and J 4 bases short, with 16 bases between. The CDR3 loop spans 16 amino acids. Germline loops: CDR1 SGHRS, CDR2 YFSETQ. Written as DNA, the CDR3 is TGCGCCAGCAGCTTGGATGGTCTCGCTGGGACCACTGAAGCTTTCTTT. It is translated as CASSLDGLAGTTEAFF. The whole variable domain, remainder taken from reference TRBV5-1 and TRBJ1-1, is KAGVTQTPRYLIKTRGQQVTLSCSPISGHRSVSWYQQTPGQGLQFLFEYFSETQRNKGNFPGRFSGRQFSNSRSEMNVSTLELGDSALYLCASSLDGLAGTTEAFFGQGTRLTVV.

The J gene is TRBJ1-6, the V gene TRBV25-1; D possibly corresponds to TRBD1 (6 bases). Germline V gene data show CDR1 as MGHDK and CDR2 as SYGVNS. The CDR3 is 13 residues long. V lost 6 bases to trimming and J lost 9 bases, with 12 bases between them. This CDR3 reads CASRQTGFSPLHF. CDR3 nucleotide sequence: TGTGCCAGCAGACAAACAGGGTTTTCACCCCTCCACTTT.

The chain employs TRBV27 and TRBJ1-6; unclear D gene. This CDR3 has 16 amino acids. Trimming cost V 2 bases and J 5 bases, with 13 bases left between them. In germline, CDR1 is MNHEY, CDR2 SMNVEV (reference sequence). The CDR3 reads CASSLDEGRHNSPLHF. CDR3 coding DNA: TGTGCCAGCAGTTTAGACGAGGGTCGCCATAATTCACCCCTCCACTTT.

CDR3 sequence reads: CASSEEAGSTKNIQYF. Written as DNA, the CDR3 is TGTGCCAGCAGTGAAGAGGCAGGGTCGACCAAAAACATTCAGTACTTC. The chain couples TRBV6-1 to TRBJ2-4, with D perhaps TRBD1 (5 bases). CDR1 MNHNS and CDR2 SASEGT come from the germline V gene. Trimming stripped 1 base from V and 2 bases from J, with 12 bases between. This CDR3 has 16 amino acids.

The chain combines TRBV5-4 with TRBJ2-1, with TRBD2 matching over 9 bases. Per germline, CDR1 SGHNT and CDR2 YYREEE (reference sequence). The trim removed 3 bases at V and 2 bases at J, leaving 6 bases unmatched. The CDR3 covers 16 residues. CDR3 bases: TGTGCCAGCAGCTCTTCGACTAGCGGAACCTACAATGAGCAGTTCTTC. Translation: CASSSSTSGTYNEQFF. Using reference TRBV5-4 and TRBJ2-1 for the parts outside the CDR3, the full variable domain is ETGVTQSPTHLIKTRGQQVTLRCSSQSGHNTVSWYQQALGQGPQFIFQYYREEENGRGNFPPRFSGLQFPNYSSELNVNALELDDSALYLCASSSSTSGTYNEQFFGPGTRLTVL.

The chain couples TRBV18 to TRBJ2-7; no reliable D call. Trimming left V 2 bases short and J 5 bases short, with 10 bases between. Germline V gene sequence: CDR1 KGHSH, CDR2 LQKENI. The CDR3 length is 13 residues. CDR3 sequence: CASSPSTSDEQYF. The CDR3 coding sequence is TGTGCCAGCTCACCATCGACGTCCGACGAGCAGTACTTC.

The chain combines TRBV11-2 with TRBJ2-7; 7 nucleotides align to TRBD1. The CDR3 has 15 amino acids. Looked up from germline, CDR1 is SGHAT and CDR2 is FQNNGV. J gave up 5 bases and V 4 bases, and 11 bases lay outside the gene matches. The CDR3 DNA follows: TGTGCCAGCAGCTCCTCAGGGATAGGGGGCGACGAGCAGTACTTC. Amino acids: CASSSSGIGGDEQYF.

This chain uses TRBV7-2 with TRBJ1-5; 9 nucleotides agree with TRBD1. Germline lookup yields CDR1 SGHTA and CDR2 FQGNSA. The trim removed 5 bases at V and 3 bases at J, leaving 5 bases unmatched. The CDR3 has 15 residues. The CDR3 sequence is CASSLTGGINQPQHF. The CDR3 DNA follows: TGTGCCAGCAGCCTAACAGGGGGCATCAATCAGCCCCAGCATTTT. Variable domain in full (rest from reference TRBV7-2 and TRBJ1-5): GAGVSQSPSNKVTEKGKDVELRCDPISGHTALYWYRQSLGQGLEFLIYFQGNSAPDKSGLPSDRFSAERTGGSVSTLTIQRTQQEDSAVYLCASSLTGGINQPQHFGDGTRLSIL.

The V gene is TRBV29-1, the J gene TRBJ2-3; possibly TRBD2 for D (5 bases). V lost 3 bases and J 0 bases, leaving 10 bases between the germline ends. The CDR3 length is 14 residues. CDR1 and CDR2 (germline): SQVTM, ANQGSEA. The CDR3 nucleotides are TGCAGCGTTGAGGGAGCGGTTAGCACAGATACGCAGTATTTT. It codes for CSVEGAVSTDTQYF.

The gene calls are TRBV7-2 and TRBJ1-6; D call uncertain. The length of the CDR3 is 13 residues. Looked up from germline, CDR1 is SGHTA and CDR2 is FQGNSA. V was clipped by 0 bases and J by 8 bases, with 5 bases between them. The CDR3 DNA is TGTGCCAGCAGCTTAGCGTTGGATTCACCCCTCCACTTT. It specifies CASSLALDSPLHF.

The chain links TRBV10-3 to TRBJ2-7; D is possibly TRBD2 (6 bases). V gave up 5 bases and J gave up 1 base, with 12 bases separating them. There are 14 residues in the CDR3. Germline lookup yields CDR1 ENHRY and CDR2 SYGVKD. The CDR3 nucleotides read TGTGCCATCAGTAACGGGGACTTGTCCTACGAGCAGTACGTC. Encoded protein: CAISNGDLSYEQYV.